This T cell receptor beta chain was obtained from a study of T-cell memory formation after mild COVID-19. There are a few counts of this clonotype. Via MiXCR, TCRdb re-called the 5' RACE reads, giving one row per CDR3 protein. The sample records roughly 190,000 distinct CDR3 sequences, around 20% being singletons. The CDR3 has 16 residues. Germline CDR1 is DFQATT and CDR2 is SNEGSKA (reference sequence). Trimming took off 0 bases at V and 0 bases at J, with 9 bases between the two ends. This TCR derives from an adult woman who had mild COVID-19 (a few samples of this study predate the infection). Cell type and time point are not known. This chain connects TRBV20-1 to TRBJ1-6; unclear D gene. Sequencing was done on a sample of PBMCs or a T cell subset sorted from them (not recorded which). This CDR3 reads CSARDLRSSYNSPLHF. The CDR3 DNA reads as TGCAGTGCTAGAGATCTGAGGAGCTCCTATAATTCACCCCTCCACTTT.